A single sample gave rise to the 18 T cell receptor beta chains below, sequenced in a study of T cell responses to AZD1222 COVID-19 vaccine. The table came from immunoSEQ multiplex PCR; TCRdb's copy has only in-frame clones and leaves some out. The sample holds approximately 150,000 clones; around nine tenths are singletons and the top ten take 2.5% to 3%. Sample: peripheral blood, taken on day 0 of AZD1222 vaccination. The receptors originated from an adult in good health.

This clone has only a few counts. V usage is TRBV6-5 and J usage is TRBJ2-7; D perhaps matches TRBD1 (7 bases). The CDR3 length is 15 residues. Deletions cut 3 bases from V and 1 base from J, with 13 bases between. Germline V CDR1 and CDR2: MNHEY, SVGAGI. CDR3 nucleotide sequence: TGTGCCAGCAGTTATTCAGGGGGAGGATCCTACGAGCAGTACTTC. Residues: CASSYSGGGSYEQYF.

As DNA, the CDR3 is TGTGCCAGCCTTAAGAACCCCCACAATGAGCAGTTCTTC. Translated: CASLKNPHNEQFF. The chain employs TRBV7-9 and TRBJ2-1; no clear D. The germline V and J ends were trimmed by 8 bases and 5 bases, with 13 bases remaining between them. The CDR3 is 13 amino acids. CDR1 is SEHNR, CDR2 FQNEAQ, per germline (reference sequence).

This sequence joins TRBV5-1 and TRBJ2-5, with 8 bases aligning to TRBD2. The CDR3 contains 14 residues. V shed 4 bases, J shed 2 bases, and the junction held 4 bases outside the gene matches. Germline V CDR1 and CDR2: SGHRS, YFSETQ. In DNA, the CDR3 is TGCGCCAGCAGCCCCGGGACTAGACAAGAGACCCAGTACTTC. It codes for CASSPGTRQETQYF.

This clone was detected once. Here the CDR3 DNA reads TGTGCCAGTAGTAAGGCACAGGTCTACGAGCAGTACTTC. This translates into CASSKAQVYEQYF. The rearrangement joins TRBV19 to TRBJ2-7; the D gene is possibly TRBD1 (5 bases). Deletions cut 4 bases from V and 3 bases from J, with 10 bases between. The CDR3 is 13 residues long. Germline CDR1 is LNHDA and CDR2 is SQIVND (reference sequence).

V and J are TRBV15 and TRBJ2-3, with 12 bases lining up with TRBD2. V shed 2 bases and J 5 bases; nucleotides not matched to a gene: 8. From germline, CDR1 is LNHNV and CDR2 YYDKDF (reference sequence). The CDR3 is 17 amino acids. The CDR3 DNA reads TGTGCCACCAGCAGACTAGCGGGAGGGTTGGGGATAGATACGCAGTATTTT. Residues: CATSRLAGGLGIDTQYF.

The J gene is TRBJ1-3, the V gene TRBV30, with D possibly matching TRBD1 (6 bases). Germline values: CDR1 GTSNPN, CDR2 SVGIG (reference sequence). V shed 2 bases and J shed 4 bases, with 9 bases lying between them. The CDR3 consists of 13 residues. DNA for the CDR3: TGTGCCTGGAGTCCTGACAGGGGAAACACCATATATTTT. Its translation: CAWSPDRGNTIYF.

The chain couples TRBV29-1 to TRBJ2-7; weak D call: TRBD2 (10 bases). Deletions cut 6 bases from V and 7 bases from J, with 28 bases between. CDR1 and CDR2 from the germline V gene are SQVTM and ANQGSEA. This CDR3 comprises 16 residues. The CDR3 DNA follows: TGCAGCGTGGACAGGGGAACTAGCGGGACACGGCGGGAGCAGTACTTC. It specifies CSVDRGTSGTRREQYF.

V and J are TRBV10-3 and TRBJ2-7, with D maybe TRBD2 (6 bases). The CDR3 runs to 16 residues. Germline CDR1 ENHRY, CDR2 SYGVKD. With 2 bases removed from V and 0 bases from J, the gap between germline ends came to 14 bases. The CDR3 DNA is TGTGCCATCAGTGAGCTCGGTAGCGGACACTCCTACGAGCAGTACTTC. Protein: CAISELGSGHSYEQYF.

The chain carries TRBV5-5 and TRBJ2-7; 9 nucleotides line up with TRBD1. Germline V gene sequence: CDR1 SGHKS, CDR2 YYEKEE (reference sequence). The CDR3 spans 14 residues. The junction had 9 bases not matched to a gene; V was cut back by 4 bases and J by 7 bases. For the CDR3, the DNA is TGTGCCAGCAGCGTCACAGGGGGCGCGTGGGAGCAGTACTTC. Protein sequence: CASSVTGGAWEQYF. The full variable domain, in which reference TRBV5-5 and TRBJ2-7 provide the parts outside the CDR3, is DAGVTQSPTHLIKTRGQQVTLRCSPISGHKSVSWYQQVLGQGPQFIFQYYEKEERGRGNFPDRFSARQFPNYSSELNVNALLLGDSALYLCASSVTGGAWEQYFGPGTRLTVT.

V usage is TRBV11-2 and J usage is TRBJ1-1; a weak D match, TRBD1 (5 bases). Trimming removed 5 bases from V and 0 bases from J, with 13 bases in between. Germline V gene sequence: CDR1 SGHAT, CDR2 FQNNGV. The CDR3 consists of 15 residues. CDR3 region: CASSTWGEMNTEAFF. The CDR3 DNA reads as TGTGCCAGCAGCACGTGGGGCGAGATGAACACTGAAGCTTTCTTT.

The gene calls are TRBV6-5 and TRBJ1-4; D unclear. In germline, CDR1 is MNHEY, CDR2 SVGAGI. CDR3 length: 10 residues. The V and J ends lost 4 bases and 8 bases respectively, with 2 bases between them. DNA of the CDR3: TGTGCCAGCAGTTGGGAAAAACTGTTTTTT. This translates into CASSWEKLFF.

The chain couples TRBV5-4 to TRBJ2-7; TRBD2 aligns across 9 bases. The trim removed 3 bases at V and 3 bases at J, leaving 4 bases unmatched. From germline, CDR1 is SGHNT and CDR2 YYREEE (reference sequence). The CDR3 length is 14 residues. CDR3 protein: CASSSNSGSYEQYF. In DNA form, the CDR3 reads TGTGCCAGCAGCTCTAATAGCGGGAGCTACGAGCAGTACTTC.

The chain uses TRBV7-8 and TRBJ1-6; D gene uncertain. Germline V gene lookup returns CDR1 SGHVS and CDR2 FQNEAQ. This CDR3 has 12 amino acids. V shed 3 bases and J shed 7 bases, with 4 bases lying between them. CDR3 DNA sequence: TGTGCCAGCAGCTTGGGGAATTCACCCCTCCACTTT. This gives the protein CASSLGNSPLHF.

The chain combines TRBV24-1 with TRBJ2-5; TRBD2 agrees at 8 bases. With 10 bases clipped from V and 1 base from J, the junction kept 10 bases outside the gene matches. This CDR3 comprises 15 residues. Germline CDR1 and CDR2: KGHDR and SFDVKD. The chain's CDR3 is CATPQSSGAQETQYF. The CDR3, as DNA: TGTGCCACACCCCAAAGTAGCGGGGCCCAAGAGACCCAGTACTTC.

V and J are TRBV3-1 (or the pseudogene TRBV3-2) and TRBJ2-2; D unclear. Germline assignment: CDR1 LGHDT and CDR2 YNNKEL (reference sequence). Trimming took 1 base from V and 0 from J, leaving 3 bases between them. This CDR3 has 14 amino acids. The CDR3 reads CASSQVPNTGELFF. CDR3 nucleotide sequence: TGTGCCAGCAGCCAAGTTCCGAACACCGGGGAGCTGTTTTTT.

The chain couples TRBV6-5 to TRBJ1-5; D perhaps matches TRBD1 (6 bases). Germline V gene lookup returns CDR1 MNHEY and CDR2 SVGAGI. This CDR3 region has 13 residues. The ends were cut back, 10 bases at V and 3 bases at J, with 13 bases in the middle. The CDR3 bases are TGTGCCACCTCGGACAGCCTCAATCAGCCCCAGCATTTT. As protein: CATSDSLNQPQHF.

The chain employs TRBV15 and TRBJ1-5; no definite D call. This CDR3 region has 12 residues. Germline CDR1 reads LNHNV; CDR2 reads YYDKDF (reference sequence). With 1 base removed from V and 4 bases from J, the gap between germline ends came to 2 bases. CDR3 DNA: TGTGCCACCAGCAGAGCGAATCAGCCCCAGCATTTT. This encodes CATSRANQPQHF.

This clone occurred once. DNA of the CDR3: TGTGCCACGAATAGGGGGCGAGGCGGGGAGCTGTTTTTT. Translated: CATNRGRGGELFF. The gene calls are TRBV24-1 and TRBJ2-2; 7 nucleotides line up with TRBD1. V shed 10 bases, J shed 7 bases, and the junction held 8 bases outside the gene matches. Germline-derived CDR1 and CDR2 are KGHDR and SFDVKD. This CDR3 is built from 13 residues.